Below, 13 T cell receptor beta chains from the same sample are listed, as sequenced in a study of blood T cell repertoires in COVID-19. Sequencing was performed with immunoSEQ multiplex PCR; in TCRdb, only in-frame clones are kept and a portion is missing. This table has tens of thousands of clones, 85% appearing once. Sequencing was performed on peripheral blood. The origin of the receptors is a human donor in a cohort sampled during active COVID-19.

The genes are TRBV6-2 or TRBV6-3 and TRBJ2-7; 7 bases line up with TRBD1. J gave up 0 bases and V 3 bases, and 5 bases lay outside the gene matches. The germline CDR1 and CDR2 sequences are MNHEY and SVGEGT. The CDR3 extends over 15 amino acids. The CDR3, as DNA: TGTGCCAGCAGTTATCGGGACAGAGGCTCCTACGAGCAGTACTTC. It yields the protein CASSYRDRGSYEQYF.

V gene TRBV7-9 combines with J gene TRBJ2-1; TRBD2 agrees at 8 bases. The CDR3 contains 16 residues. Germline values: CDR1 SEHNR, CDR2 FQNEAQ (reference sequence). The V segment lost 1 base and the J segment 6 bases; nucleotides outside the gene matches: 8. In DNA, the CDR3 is TGTGCCAGCAGCTTAGGTCGACTAGCGATCTTCAATGAGCAGTTCTTC. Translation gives CASSLGRLAIFNEQFF.

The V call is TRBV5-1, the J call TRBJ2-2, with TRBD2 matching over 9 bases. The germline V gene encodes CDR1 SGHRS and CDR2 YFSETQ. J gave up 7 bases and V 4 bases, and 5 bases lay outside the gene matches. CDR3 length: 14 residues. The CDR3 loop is CASSAGGYSGELFF. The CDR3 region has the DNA TGCGCCAGCAGCGCGGGAGGGTACAGCGGGGAGCTGTTTTTT.

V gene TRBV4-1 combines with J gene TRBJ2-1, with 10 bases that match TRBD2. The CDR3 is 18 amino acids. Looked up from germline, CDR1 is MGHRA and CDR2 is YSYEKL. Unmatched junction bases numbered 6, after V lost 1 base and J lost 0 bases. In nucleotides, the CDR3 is TGCGCCAGCAGCCAAGTACTAGCGGGAAGATCCTCCTACAATGAGCAGTTCTTC. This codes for CASSQVLAGRSSYNEQFF.

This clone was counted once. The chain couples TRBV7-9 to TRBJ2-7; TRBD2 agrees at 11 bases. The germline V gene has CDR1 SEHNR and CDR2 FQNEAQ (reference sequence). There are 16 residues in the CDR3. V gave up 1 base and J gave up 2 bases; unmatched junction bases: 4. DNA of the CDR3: TGTGCCAGCAGCTTAGTTAGACTAGCGGGAACCTACGAGCAGTACTTC. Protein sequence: CASSLVRLAGTYEQYF.

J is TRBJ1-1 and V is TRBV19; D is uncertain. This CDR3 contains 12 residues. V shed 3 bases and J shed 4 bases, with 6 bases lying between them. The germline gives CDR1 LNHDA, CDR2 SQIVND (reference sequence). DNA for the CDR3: TGTGCCAGTAGTATGCTATTCACTGAAGCTTTCTTT. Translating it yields CASSMLFTEAFF.

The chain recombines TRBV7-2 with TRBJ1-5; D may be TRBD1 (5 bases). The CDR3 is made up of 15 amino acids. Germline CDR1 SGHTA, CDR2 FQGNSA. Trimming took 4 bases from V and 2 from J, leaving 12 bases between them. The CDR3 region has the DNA TGTGCCAGCAGCTCCCTCGGGGGTGGCAATCAGCCCCAGCATTTT. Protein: CASSSLGGGNQPQHF.

Here the CDR3 DNA reads TGTGCCAGCTCACCTCCACAGCGGGCCTACGAGCAGTACTTC. Its protein is CASSPPQRAYEQYF. The chain is built from TRBV18 and TRBJ2-7; tentatively, D is TRBD2 (6 bases). The V and J ends lost 3 bases and 2 bases respectively, with 11 bases between them. The CDR3 contains 14 residues. CDR1 and CDR2 from the germline V gene are KGHSH and LQKENI.

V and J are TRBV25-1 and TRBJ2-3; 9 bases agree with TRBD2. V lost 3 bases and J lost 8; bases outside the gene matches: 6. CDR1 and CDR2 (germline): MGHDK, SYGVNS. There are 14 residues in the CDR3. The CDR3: CASSDSGSFGTQYF. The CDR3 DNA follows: TGTGCCAGCAGTGATAGCGGGAGCTTCGGTACGCAGTATTTT.

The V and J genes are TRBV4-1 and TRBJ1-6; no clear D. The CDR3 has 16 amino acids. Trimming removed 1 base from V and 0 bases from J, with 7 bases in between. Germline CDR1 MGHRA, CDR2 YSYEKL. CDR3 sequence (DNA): TGCGCCAGCAGCCAAGCGGGGAGCTCCTATAATTCACCCCTCCACTTT. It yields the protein CASSQAGSSYNSPLHF.

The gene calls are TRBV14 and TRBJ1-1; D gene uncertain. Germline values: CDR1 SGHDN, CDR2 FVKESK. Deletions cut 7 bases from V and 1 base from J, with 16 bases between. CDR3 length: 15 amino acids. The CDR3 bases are TGTGCCAGCACAGGTTTCCAGGATGGGAACACTGAAGCTTTCTTT. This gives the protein CASTGFQDGNTEAFF.

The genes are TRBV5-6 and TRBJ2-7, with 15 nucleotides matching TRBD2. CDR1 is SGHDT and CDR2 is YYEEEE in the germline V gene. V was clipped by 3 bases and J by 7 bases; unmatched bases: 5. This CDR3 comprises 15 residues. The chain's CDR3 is CASSSGLAGGLEQYF. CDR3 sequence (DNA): TGTGCCAGCAGCTCTGGACTAGCGGGAGGGCTTGAGCAGTACTTC.

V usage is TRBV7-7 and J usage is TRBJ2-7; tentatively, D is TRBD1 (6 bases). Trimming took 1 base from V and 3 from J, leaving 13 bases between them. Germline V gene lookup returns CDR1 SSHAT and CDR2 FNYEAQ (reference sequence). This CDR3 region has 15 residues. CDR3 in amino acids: CASSLEAGENYEQYF. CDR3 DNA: TGTGCCAGCAGCTTAGAGGCAGGGGAAAACTACGAGCAGTACTTC.